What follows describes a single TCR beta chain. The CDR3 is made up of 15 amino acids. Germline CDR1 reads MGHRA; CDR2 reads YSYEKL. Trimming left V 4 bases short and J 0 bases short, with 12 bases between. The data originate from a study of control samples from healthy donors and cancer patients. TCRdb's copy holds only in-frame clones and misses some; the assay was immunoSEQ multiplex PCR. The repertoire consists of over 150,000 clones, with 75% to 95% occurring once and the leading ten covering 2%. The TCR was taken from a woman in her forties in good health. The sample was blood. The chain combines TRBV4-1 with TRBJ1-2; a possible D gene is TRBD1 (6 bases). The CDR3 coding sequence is TGCGCCAGCAGCCGGGACACGGGAACTAACTATGGCTACACCTTC. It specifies CASSRDTGTNYGYTF.